The 7 T cell receptor beta chains reported below all come from one sample, sequenced in a study of blood T cell repertoires in COVID-19. Generated by immunoSEQ multiplex PCR, the TCRdb table keeps only in-frame clones and is missing some. The sample yields around 300,000 clones, roughly 89% seen once. The sequenced sample consisted of peripheral blood. All receptors come from a man over 45 with acute or convalescent COVID-19.

The chain uses TRBV7-3 and TRBJ2-1; 7 bases are a match to TRBD2. The V and J ends lost 1 base and 12 bases, in that order; junction bases with no gene match: 6. The CDR3 sequence is 13 residues long. The V gene's germline CDR1 is SGHTA and CDR2 FQGTGA. The CDR3 DNA sequence: TGTGCCAGCAGCTTAAATGCGGGGGAAAGGCAGTTCTTC. It is translated as CASSLNAGERQFF. Complete variable domain (other parts from reference TRBV7-3 and TRBJ2-1): GAGVSQTPSNKVTEKGKYVELRCDPISGHTALYWYRQSLGQGPEFLIYFQGTGAADDSGLPNDRFFAVRPEGSVSTLKIQRTERGDSAVYLCASSLNAGERQFFGPGTRLTVL.

This clone came up many times. The identical CDR3 is also encoded by other nucleotide sequences in the sample. V and J are TRBV29-1 and TRBJ1-5; D remains ambiguous. In germline, CDR1 is SQVTM, CDR2 ANQGSEA. Trimming stripped 4 bases from V and 7 bases from J, with 14 bases between. This CDR3 is built from 13 residues. The CDR3 DNA reads TGCAGCGTTGGGTTAGGAGTGAACCAGCCCCAGCATTTT. Residues: CSVGLGVNQPQHF.

This chain connects TRBV29-1 to TRBJ1-2; D ambiguous. Germline V gives CDR1 SQVTM, CDR2 ANQGSEA. Trimming stripped 6 bases from V and 5 bases from J, with 13 bases between. The CDR3 is made up of 12 amino acids. CDR3 amino acids: CSVIRQYYGYTF. In DNA, the CDR3 is TGCAGCGTGATACGCCAGTATTATGGCTACACCTTC.

This chain links TRBV6-5 with TRBJ1-2; a weak D match, TRBD1 (6 bases). The V end lost 2 bases, the J end lost 8 bases, and 12 bases lay between the germline ends. CDR1 and CDR2 from the germline V gene are MNHEY and SVGAGI. The CDR3 length is 13 residues. The CDR3 protein is CASSYGQGLGYTF. DNA of the CDR3: TGTGCCAGCAGTTACGGGCAGGGGTTGGGCTACACCTTC.

V and J are TRBV2 and TRBJ2-3; TRBD1 matches 8 bases. Germline trimming cut 6 bases from V and 1 base from J; bases unmatched to any gene: 3. CDR3 length: 14 amino acids. CDR1 and CDR2 (germline): SNHLY, FYNNEI. DNA for the CDR3: TGTGCCAGCAGGACAGGGGCTGGCACAGATACGCAGTATTTT. This translates into CASRTGAGTDTQYF. The whole variable domain, filled in from reference TRBV2 and TRBJ2-3, reads EPEVTQTPSHQVTQMGQEVILRCVPISNHLYFYWYRQILGQKVEFLVSFYNNEISEKSEIFDDQFSVERPDGSNFTLKIRSTKLEDSAMYFCASRTGAGTDTQYFGPGTRLTVL.

The rearrangement links TRBV5-4 to TRBJ1-3; 10 positions agree with TRBD1. This CDR3 comprises 17 residues. The V segment lost 4 bases and the J segment 0 bases; nucleotides outside the gene matches: 7. Germline lookup yields CDR1 SGHNT and CDR2 YYREEE (reference sequence). CDR3 sequence reads: CASSPDRGTSSGNTIYF. The DNA of the CDR3 is TGTGCCAGCAGCCCGGACAGGGGGACATCCTCTGGAAACACCATATATTTT.

The sample holds one count of this clone. The genes are TRBV6-5 and TRBJ1-2; no reliable D call. The CDR3 runs to 12 residues. Germline V lookup: CDR1 MNHEY, CDR2 SVGAGI. The germline V and J ends were trimmed by 5 bases and 8 bases, with 12 bases remaining between them. CDR3 protein: CASSPSTSGYTF. The DNA for the CDR3 is TGTGCCAGCAGTCCGTCGACAAGCGGCTACACCTTC.